The source of this T cell receptor (beta chain) is a study of T cell changes during pregnancy in multiple sclerosis. The method was immunoSEQ multiplex PCR; TCRdb's version includes in-frame clones alone and lacks a portion of them. The sample includes about 36,000 clones, around nine tenths of them seen just once. CDR3 length: 16 amino acids. V trimming: 1 base; J trimming: 4 bases; junction bases outside the gene matches: 6. Germline lookup yields CDR1 MNHEY and CDR2 SVGAGI. The clonotype comes from a female donor with multiple sclerosis, enrolled in a pregnancy study. The material was CD8+ T cells from peripheral blood mononuclear cells, obtained in the third trimester of pregnancy. This rearrangement joins TRBV6-5 to TRBJ2-2; 7 bases fit TRBD2. CDR3 sequence: CASSYFVGGSTGELFF. CDR3 DNA sequence: TGTGCCAGCAGTTACTTTGTGGGAGGGAGCACCGGGGAGCTGTTTTTT.